This T cell receptor beta chain was recorded in a study of OX40 agonist ivuxolimab in advanced cancers. About the research overall: People in dose escalation had one of these cancers: hepatocellular carcinoma, melanoma, renal cell or head and neck cancer.

Libraries were prepared by immunoSEQ multiplex PCR; TCRdb keeps only in-frame clonotypes and omits some of them. Of over 20,000 clones detected, approximately 90% appear once; the ten largest clones hold less than 25%. The specimen comprised CD4+ or CD8+ T cells sorted from blood, sampled in a trial of the OX40 agonist ivuxolimab. The source is an adult with an advanced solid tumor such as melanoma, head and neck, liver or kidney cancer.

CDR3 DNA: TGTGCCAGCAGCTTAGGGCTAGCGGGAGGGCACTACGAGCAGTACTTC. Translation gives CASSLGLAGGHYEQYF. V gene TRBV7-9 combines with J gene TRBJ2-7, with 12 positions matching TRBD2. This CDR3 has 16 amino acids. V trimming: 1 base; J trimming: 3 bases; junction bases outside the gene matches: 4. Germline CDR1 SEHNR, CDR2 FQNEAQ (reference sequence).